This T cell receptor beta chain was recorded in a study of T cells in Graves' hyperthyroidism and ophthalmopathy. RNA transcripts served as the template for amplifying TCR beta CDR3 regions. An initial round of RT-PCR targeting the TCR CDR3 relied on the HTBI primer set. TCRdb re-analysed the multiplex PCR reads in MiXCR, keeping a single row per CDR3 protein. The table includes roughly 740,000 distinct CDR3 sequences, roughly 17% detected once. With 8 bases clipped from V and 6 bases from J, the junction kept 10 bases outside the gene matches. The CDR3 runs 14 residues. Germline-derived CDR1 and CDR2 are MDHEN and SYDVKM. This clonotype was seen ten or more times.

Sequenced input: blood. This sequence joins TRBV28 and TRBJ2-7, with 10 positions matching TRBD2. The source of this sequence is a man younger than 35 with Graves' hyperthyroidism. Here the CDR3 reads CASHGRTSGSEQYF. As DNA, the CDR3 is TGTGCCAGCCATGGCAGGACTAGCGGTAGCGAGCAGTACTTC.